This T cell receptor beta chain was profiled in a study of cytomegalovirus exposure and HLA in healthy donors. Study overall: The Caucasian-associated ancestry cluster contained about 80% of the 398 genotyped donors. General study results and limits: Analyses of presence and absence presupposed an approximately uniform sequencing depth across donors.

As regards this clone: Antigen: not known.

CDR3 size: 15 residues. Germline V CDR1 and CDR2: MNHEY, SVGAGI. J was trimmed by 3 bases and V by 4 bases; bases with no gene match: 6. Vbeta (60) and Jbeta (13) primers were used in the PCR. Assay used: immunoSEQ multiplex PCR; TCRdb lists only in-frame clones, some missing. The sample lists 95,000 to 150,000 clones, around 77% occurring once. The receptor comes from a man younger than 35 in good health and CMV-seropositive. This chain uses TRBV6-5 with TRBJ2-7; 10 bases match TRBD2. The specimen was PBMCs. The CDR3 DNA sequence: TGTGCCAGCAGTTCCGGACTAGCGGCCCTCTACGAGCAGTACTTC. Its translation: CASSSGLAALYEQYF.